The rows below give T cell receptor beta chains drawn from one sample of a study of response to subunit inactivated influenza vaccine. TCRdb re-analysed the RT-PCR reads in MiXCR, keeping a single row per CDR3 protein. The repertoire consists of some 850,000 distinct CDR3 sequences, with about 18% occurring once and the leading ten covering approximately 11%. This sample comprised PBMCs from blood, obtained less than 6 days after vaccination. The receptors stem from a man in his fifties or sixties who received an inactivated influenza vaccine. The CDR3 runs from the conserved cysteine through the conserved F or W. Each record gives: clone size, V gene, D gene, J gene, CDR3 protein, CDR3 DNA. The D gene is left open where the match is weak. Some rows mark clone size as missing; the rest say once, few, many or name a class of expanded clone.

abundance: .
v_gene: TRBV11-2
d_gene: TRBD2
j_gene: TRBJ2-5
CDR3aa: CASSVRLAGARETQYF
CDR3nt: TGTGCCAGCAGCGTAAGACTAGCGGGAGCTCGCGAGACCCAGTACTTC

abundance: .
v_gene: TRBV4-2
d_gene: .
j_gene: TRBJ2-2
CDR3aa: CASSQDAFPTGELFF
CDR3nt: TGTGCCAGCAGCCAAGATGCCTTCCCAACCGGGGAGCTGTTTTTT

abundance: few
v_gene: TRBV20-1
d_gene: TRBD2
j_gene: TRBJ2-1
CDR3aa: CSAGGAHPNEQFF
CDR3nt: TGCAGTGCCGGGGGGGCTCACCCCAATGAGCAGTTCTTC

abundance: .
v_gene: TRBV12-3/TRBV12-4
d_gene: .
j_gene: TRBJ2-7
CDR3aa: CASSQRPRQKQYF
CDR3nt: TGTGCCAGCAGCCAGCGCCCTAGACAGAAGCAGTACTTC

abundance: .
v_gene: TRBV7-2
d_gene: .
j_gene: TRBJ2-4
CDR3aa: CASSPSRDSGGVQYF
CDR3nt: TGTGCCAGCAGCCCCTCCCGGGACTCAGGGGGGGTTCAGTACTTC

abundance: few
v_gene: TRBV20-1
d_gene: TRBD2
j_gene: TRBJ2-3
CDR3aa: CSARLTGTSPDTQYF
CDR3nt: TGCAGTGCTAGATTAACCGGGACTAGCCCAGATACGCAGTATTTT

abundance: .
v_gene: TRBV10-3
d_gene: TRBD2
j_gene: TRBJ2-7
CDR3aa: CAIREGTSGSYEQYF
CDR3nt: TGTGCCATCAGAGAAGGGACTAGCGGGAGCTACGAGCAGTACTTC

abundance: few
v_gene: TRBV2
d_gene: .
j_gene: TRBJ2-7
CDR3aa: CASSVQAGVGEQYF
CDR3nt: TGTGCCAGCAGTGTCCAGGCCGGTGTGGGCGAGCAGTACTTC

abundance: .
v_gene: TRBV9
d_gene: TRBD2
j_gene: TRBJ2-1
CDR3aa: CASSVDGVAGNEQFF
CDR3nt: TGTGCCAGCAGCGTAGATGGGGTAGCGGGCAATGAGCAGTTCTTC

abundance: many
v_gene: TRBV12-3/TRBV12-4
d_gene: .
j_gene: TRBJ2-2
CDR3aa: CASSLVEGGDTGELFF
CDR3nt: TGTGCCAGCAGTTTAGTGGAGGGGGGAGACACCGGGGAGCTGTTTTTT

abundance: .
v_gene: TRBV7-9
d_gene: TRBD1
j_gene: TRBJ1-2
CDR3aa: CASSLAGQLYGYTF
CDR3nt: TGTGCCAGCAGCTTAGCGGGACAGCTCTATGGCTACACCTTC

abundance: .
v_gene: TRBV6-5
d_gene: TRBD1
j_gene: TRBJ1-4
CDR3aa: CASSYGRAGGSEKLFF
CDR3nt: TGTGCCAGCAGTTACGGACGAGCAGGGGGCTCTGAAAAACTGTTTTTT

abundance: few
v_gene: TRBV5-1
d_gene: TRBD2
j_gene: TRBJ2-3
CDR3aa: CASQTAGGLDTQYF
CDR3nt: TGCGCCAGCCAAACAGCGGGGGGGCTGGATACGCAGTATTTT

abundance: .
v_gene: TRBV3-1
d_gene: .
j_gene: TRBJ1-6
CDR3aa: CASSLLPSSYNSPLHF
CDR3nt: TGTGCCAGCAGCTTACTCCCTAGCTCCTATAATTCACCCCTCCACTTT

abundance: .
v_gene: TRBV7-6
d_gene: TRBD2
j_gene: TRBJ2-2
CDR3aa: CASSLDVTSGRASTGELFF
CDR3nt: TGTGCCAGCAGCTTAGATGTGACTAGCGGGAGGGCCAGCACCGGGGAGCTGTTTTTT

abundance: .
v_gene: TRBV6-2/TRBV6-3
d_gene: TRBD2
j_gene: TRBJ2-3
CDR3aa: CASSYSLWASGGPSSTDTQYF
CDR3nt: TGTGCCAGCAGTTACTCCCTTTGGGCTAGCGGGGGACCTTCTAGCACAGATACGCAGTATTTT

abundance: .
v_gene: TRBV6-2/TRBV6-3
d_gene: .
j_gene: TRBJ1-1
CDR3aa: CASSYGRTTEAFF
CDR3nt: TGTGCCAGCAGTTACGGCCGAACCACTGAAGCTTTCTTT

abundance: .
v_gene: TRBV28
d_gene: TRBD2
j_gene: TRBJ2-5
CDR3aa: CASSSGTSGRARETQYF
CDR3nt: TGTGCCAGCAGCTCCGGGACTAGCGGGAGGGCCAGGGAGACCCAGTACTTC

abundance: .
v_gene: TRBV4-3
d_gene: .
j_gene: TRBJ2-2
CDR3aa: CASSHHSNTGELFF
CDR3nt: TGCGCCAGCAGCCACCACAGCAACACCGGGGAGCTGTTTTTT

abundance: few
v_gene: TRBV10-2
d_gene: .
j_gene: TRBJ1-2
CDR3aa: CASSESGTLYGYTF
CDR3nt: TGCGCCAGCAGTGAGTCCGGGACGCTCTATGGCTACACCTTC

abundance: .
v_gene: TRBV28
d_gene: TRBD1
j_gene: TRBJ1-6
CDR3aa: CASRPQGANSPLHF
CDR3nt: TGTGCCAGCAGGCCTCAGGGGGCGAATTCACCCCTCCACTTT

abundance: .
v_gene: TRBV7-9
d_gene: TRBD1
j_gene: TRBJ2-5
CDR3aa: CASSFGTGSQDTQYF
CDR3nt: TGTGCCAGCAGCTTTGGGACAGGGTCTCAAGATACCCAGTACTTC

abundance: .
v_gene: TRBV7-9
d_gene: .
j_gene: TRBJ1-1
CDR3aa: CASSSLGVTEAFF
CDR3nt: TGTGCCAGCAGTTCGCTTGGGGTGACTGAAGCTTTCTTT

abundance: .
v_gene: TRBV7-2
d_gene: .
j_gene: TRBJ1-5
CDR3aa: CASSLGVGTLSNQPQHF
CDR3nt: TGTGCCAGCAGCTTAGGCGTGGGGACACTCAGCAATCAGCCCCAGCATTTT

abundance: .
v_gene: TRBV2
d_gene: .
j_gene: TRBJ2-6
CDR3aa: CASTGPRAGANVRTF
CDR3nt: TGTGCCAGCACGGGTCCCAGGGCTGGGGCCAACGTCCGGACTTTC

abundance: .
v_gene: TRBV20-1
d_gene: .
j_gene: TRBJ2-2
CDR3aa: CSARLTENTGELFF
CDR3nt: TGCAGTGCTAGACTTACAGAGAACACCGGGGAGCTGTTTTTT

abundance: few
v_gene: TRBV6-5
d_gene: .
j_gene: TRBJ2-2
CDR3aa: CASSYGTTNTGELFF
CDR3nt: TGTGCCAGCAGTTACGGGACGACGAACACCGGGGAGCTGTTTTTT

abundance: few
v_gene: TRBV6-5
d_gene: .
j_gene: TRBJ2-7
CDR3aa: CASSYSTAGTGIHEQYF
CDR3nt: TGTGCCAGCAGTTACTCGACCGCGGGAACAGGGATCCACGAGCAGTACTTC

abundance: few
v_gene: TRBV20-1
d_gene: .
j_gene: TRBJ2-1
CDR3aa: CSARRDSGHEQFF
CDR3nt: TGCAGTGCTAGAAGGGACTCTGGACATGAGCAGTTCTTC

abundance: .
v_gene: TRBV6-1
d_gene: TRBD1
j_gene: TRBJ2-7
CDR3aa: CASTKPGQGDEQYF
CDR3nt: TGTGCCAGCACTAAACCGGGACAGGGGGACGAGCAGTACTTC

abundance: .
v_gene: TRBV2
d_gene: .
j_gene: TRBJ1-1
CDR3aa: CASSEGPTGLEAFF
CDR3nt: TGTGCCAGCAGTGAGGGACCAACAGGACTTGAAGCTTTCTTT

abundance: few
v_gene: TRBV7-2
d_gene: TRBD2
j_gene: TRBJ2-1
CDR3aa: CASSLEGKAGASEQFF
CDR3nt: TGTGCCAGCAGCTTAGAAGGGAAAGCGGGAGCTAGTGAGCAGTTCTTC

abundance: .
v_gene: TRBV5-1
d_gene: TRBD1
j_gene: TRBJ2-5
CDR3aa: CASSIQGWETQYF
CDR3nt: TGCGCCAGCAGCATACAGGGGTGGGAGACCCAGTACTTC

abundance: many
v_gene: TRBV12-3/TRBV12-4
d_gene: TRBD2
j_gene: TRBJ2-3
CDR3aa: CASRMSGIGDTQYF
CDR3nt: TGTGCCAGCAGGATGAGCGGGATAGGGGATACGCAGTATTTT

abundance: many
v_gene: TRBV18
d_gene: .
j_gene: TRBJ1-2
CDR3aa: CASSPVSGTREHYGYTF
CDR3nt: TGTGCCAGCTCACCGGTATCCGGGACTCGGGAGCACTATGGCTACACCTTC

abundance: few
v_gene: TRBV7-8
d_gene: .
j_gene: TRBJ2-7
CDR3aa: CASSFDSPQSYEQYF
CDR3nt: TGTGCCAGCAGCTTCGACTCCCCTCAGAGCTACGAGCAGTACTTC

abundance: .
v_gene: TRBV28
d_gene: .
j_gene: TRBJ2-3
CDR3aa: CASSLIRRGAGDTQYF
CDR3nt: TGTGCCAGCAGTCTAATTAGACGGGGCGCGGGAGATACGCAGTATTTT

abundance: .
v_gene: TRBV20-1
d_gene: TRBD2
j_gene: TRBJ2-1
CDR3aa: CSARDIRLAGFVRWFF
CDR3nt: TGCAGTGCTAGAGATATTCGCCTAGCGGGATTCGTTAGATGGTTCTTC

abundance: few
v_gene: TRBV12-3/TRBV12-4
d_gene: .
j_gene: TRBJ2-1
CDR3aa: CATLPQGRGEQFF
CDR3nt: TGTGCCACCTTACCCCAGGGTAGGGGTGAGCAGTTCTTC

abundance: many
v_gene: TRBV6-5
d_gene: .
j_gene: TRBJ2-7
CDR3aa: CASSPTPYEQYF
CDR3nt: TGTGCCAGCAGTCCCACCCCCTACGAGCAGTACTTC